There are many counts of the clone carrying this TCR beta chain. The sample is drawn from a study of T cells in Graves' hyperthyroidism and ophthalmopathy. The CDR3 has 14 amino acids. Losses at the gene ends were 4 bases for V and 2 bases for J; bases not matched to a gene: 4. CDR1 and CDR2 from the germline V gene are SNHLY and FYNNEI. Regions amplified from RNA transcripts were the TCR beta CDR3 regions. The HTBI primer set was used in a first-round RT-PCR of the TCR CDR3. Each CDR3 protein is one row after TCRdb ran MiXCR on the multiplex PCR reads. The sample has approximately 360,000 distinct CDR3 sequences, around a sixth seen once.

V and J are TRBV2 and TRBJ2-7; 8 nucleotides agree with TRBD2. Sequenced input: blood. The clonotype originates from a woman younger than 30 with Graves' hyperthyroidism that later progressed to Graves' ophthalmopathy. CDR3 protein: CASSVAGLAYEQYF. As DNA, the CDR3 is TGTGCCAGCAGTGTAGCGGGACTAGCCTACGAGCAGTACTTC.